This TCR beta chain appears in the sequencing data of a study of blood T cells in healthy people across ages (dated by TCRdb to between 2014 and 2016). Regarding the complete study: In model experiments, template switching captured about one uniquely barcoded TCR beta cDNA molecule for every two T cells. The study measured age-related changes in TCR beta repertoire diversity using deep sequencing normalized with unique cDNA molecular identifiers. The donors were split into four age groups: young (average 16 years), middle-aged (roughly 39), aged (over 55) and long-lived (more than 80). Using the same blood draw, the study looked at two additional independent replicas of 1 million unique cDNA reads for two donors, one aged 18 to 30 and the other aged 80 or older. The study at large found these results: Since profiling was done on bulk unsorted PBMCs, naive and antigen-experienced compartments could not be conclusively compared. Observed TCR beta diversity per million T cells fell roughly linearly with age, and a significant reduction was already apparent by age approximately 41. Because donor CMV infection status was unknown, age-related changes in expanded clonotypes were potentially confounded. Compared with the aged group, the long-lived group had more naive CD4+ T cells, fewer expanded clones and increased TCR diversity, suggesting age selection. Total diversity estimates from one million sequenced T cells were considered lower bounds and underestimates. The percentage of naive T cells measured by flow cytometry correlated strongly with observed TCR beta diversity.

The library was built by means of 5' RACE. Reads for this sample came from an Illumina HiSeq 2500. A second PCR of roughly 7 to 11 cycles was performed with a sample-barcoded 5' primer and a J-beta primer mix. Each TCR beta cDNA molecule received a unique molecular identifier from a template-switch 5' adaptor carrying 12 random nucleotides. Each sample yielded at least 2.5 million CDR3-containing paired-end reads. The Mint cDNA synthesis kit, primed by a TRBC-specific oligonucleotide, was used to synthesize first-strand cDNA from all RNA. Following uracil-DNA glycosylase treatment, all cDNA underwent a first 18-cycle PCR with the universal primers M1SS and BC2_uni_R. On the study's bioinformatics: For normalization, 1 million high-quality reads, each with a distinct molecular identifier, were randomly selected from each sample. Instead of being binned into consensus sequences, reads that shared molecular identifiers were thrown out. MiTCR, with a Q25 quality threshold and the strictest error-elimination algorithm, was used for CDR3 identification, clonotype clustering and error correction. A nonparametric unseen species model with Euler transformation was used to estimate lower-bound total TCR beta diversity. The public reads were run again by TCRdb, first through fastp at Q25 and then through MiXCR, and only productive beta chains were kept. All rows with the same CDR3 protein become a single entry with the most common DNA and genes. The V and J calls and clone size come from TCRdb's table, not from the authors' own analysis. Recorded for this sample are hundreds of thousands of distinct CDR3 sequences; 20% to 30% of them occurred a single time. Over 2.5% of the sample comes from the top ten.

Taken from the germline V gene, the CDR1 and CDR2 loops are MDHEN and SYDVKM. V is clipped by 7 bases and J by 6 bases, and the sequence between their germline boundaries is 10 bases long. From the cysteine through the phenylalanine, the CDR3 covers 12 amino acids. Here the CDR3 DNA is all that survives: 36 bases in frame from base 1. This clonotype appeared a few times. The antigen it recognizes is unknown. Nothing much larger sits one base from this clone, and base qualities are not available. Systemically healthy Caucasian individuals from Russia, around 39 in total and aged 6 to 90 years, were included as donors. Each donor gave roughly 9 milliliters of peripheral blood, drawn into EDTA-treated Vacutainer tubes. PBMCs were isolated by Ficoll-Paque density-gradient centrifugation, with at least 6 million obtained per sample. Trizol reagent was used to extract total RNA from PBMCs, with at least 6 micrograms per sample. Naive CD45RAhigh/CD27high T cell percentages were measured by flow cytometry on a PBMC aliquot from every donor.

This sample also belongs to another study, concerning T cells of mothers and their children. That second publication adds: Donors were nine systemically healthy Caucasian individuals: three mothers and their six children. cDNA synthesis used all of the extracted RNA, with 1.5 ug of RNA in each 15 ul reaction. In the second PCR, the M1S primer introduced both the sample barcodes and 2-4 random nucleotides. Over 8 million TCR beta CDR3 reads came from each mother, compared with a few million reads from each child. Thymic selection similarly shapes TCR recombination output in related and unrelated pairs, with minor effect from inherited differences. Normalized repertoire overlap was always found to be slightly, but never significantly, higher in related mother-child pairs than in unrelated mother-child pairs. No persistent microchimeric T cell clones were detected, at a sensitivity of around 97 clones per million clonotypes. In the study, deep NGS was used to compare the TCR beta repertoires of mothers and children, and features distinguishing related mother-child pairs from unrelated individuals were sought. The mean age was 40 +/- 4 years for the mothers and approximately 11 +/- 4 years for the children. After adapter ligation was performed with NEBNext reagents, the libraries were sequenced on an Illumina HiSeq 2000 with 100+100 nt paired-end reads. To prevent cross-contamination, the mother and child libraries were prepared one month apart and sequenced in separate runs. For each donor, somewhere between roughly 500,000 and 2,100,000 distinct TCR beta clonotypes were identified. Naive TCR beta clonotypes were estimated from low-frequency clonotypes matched to each donor's FACS-determined naive share, without sorting.

The receptor was derived from a boy aged 10-17 years in good health. The chain is assembled from TRBV28 and TRBJ2-4, with TRBD2 perhaps the D gene, on 6 matching bases. Sequencing was performed on blood. The sequence in DNA is TGTGCCAGCATCTCGGAGGGAAACATTCAGTACTTC. This codes for CASISEGNIQYF.